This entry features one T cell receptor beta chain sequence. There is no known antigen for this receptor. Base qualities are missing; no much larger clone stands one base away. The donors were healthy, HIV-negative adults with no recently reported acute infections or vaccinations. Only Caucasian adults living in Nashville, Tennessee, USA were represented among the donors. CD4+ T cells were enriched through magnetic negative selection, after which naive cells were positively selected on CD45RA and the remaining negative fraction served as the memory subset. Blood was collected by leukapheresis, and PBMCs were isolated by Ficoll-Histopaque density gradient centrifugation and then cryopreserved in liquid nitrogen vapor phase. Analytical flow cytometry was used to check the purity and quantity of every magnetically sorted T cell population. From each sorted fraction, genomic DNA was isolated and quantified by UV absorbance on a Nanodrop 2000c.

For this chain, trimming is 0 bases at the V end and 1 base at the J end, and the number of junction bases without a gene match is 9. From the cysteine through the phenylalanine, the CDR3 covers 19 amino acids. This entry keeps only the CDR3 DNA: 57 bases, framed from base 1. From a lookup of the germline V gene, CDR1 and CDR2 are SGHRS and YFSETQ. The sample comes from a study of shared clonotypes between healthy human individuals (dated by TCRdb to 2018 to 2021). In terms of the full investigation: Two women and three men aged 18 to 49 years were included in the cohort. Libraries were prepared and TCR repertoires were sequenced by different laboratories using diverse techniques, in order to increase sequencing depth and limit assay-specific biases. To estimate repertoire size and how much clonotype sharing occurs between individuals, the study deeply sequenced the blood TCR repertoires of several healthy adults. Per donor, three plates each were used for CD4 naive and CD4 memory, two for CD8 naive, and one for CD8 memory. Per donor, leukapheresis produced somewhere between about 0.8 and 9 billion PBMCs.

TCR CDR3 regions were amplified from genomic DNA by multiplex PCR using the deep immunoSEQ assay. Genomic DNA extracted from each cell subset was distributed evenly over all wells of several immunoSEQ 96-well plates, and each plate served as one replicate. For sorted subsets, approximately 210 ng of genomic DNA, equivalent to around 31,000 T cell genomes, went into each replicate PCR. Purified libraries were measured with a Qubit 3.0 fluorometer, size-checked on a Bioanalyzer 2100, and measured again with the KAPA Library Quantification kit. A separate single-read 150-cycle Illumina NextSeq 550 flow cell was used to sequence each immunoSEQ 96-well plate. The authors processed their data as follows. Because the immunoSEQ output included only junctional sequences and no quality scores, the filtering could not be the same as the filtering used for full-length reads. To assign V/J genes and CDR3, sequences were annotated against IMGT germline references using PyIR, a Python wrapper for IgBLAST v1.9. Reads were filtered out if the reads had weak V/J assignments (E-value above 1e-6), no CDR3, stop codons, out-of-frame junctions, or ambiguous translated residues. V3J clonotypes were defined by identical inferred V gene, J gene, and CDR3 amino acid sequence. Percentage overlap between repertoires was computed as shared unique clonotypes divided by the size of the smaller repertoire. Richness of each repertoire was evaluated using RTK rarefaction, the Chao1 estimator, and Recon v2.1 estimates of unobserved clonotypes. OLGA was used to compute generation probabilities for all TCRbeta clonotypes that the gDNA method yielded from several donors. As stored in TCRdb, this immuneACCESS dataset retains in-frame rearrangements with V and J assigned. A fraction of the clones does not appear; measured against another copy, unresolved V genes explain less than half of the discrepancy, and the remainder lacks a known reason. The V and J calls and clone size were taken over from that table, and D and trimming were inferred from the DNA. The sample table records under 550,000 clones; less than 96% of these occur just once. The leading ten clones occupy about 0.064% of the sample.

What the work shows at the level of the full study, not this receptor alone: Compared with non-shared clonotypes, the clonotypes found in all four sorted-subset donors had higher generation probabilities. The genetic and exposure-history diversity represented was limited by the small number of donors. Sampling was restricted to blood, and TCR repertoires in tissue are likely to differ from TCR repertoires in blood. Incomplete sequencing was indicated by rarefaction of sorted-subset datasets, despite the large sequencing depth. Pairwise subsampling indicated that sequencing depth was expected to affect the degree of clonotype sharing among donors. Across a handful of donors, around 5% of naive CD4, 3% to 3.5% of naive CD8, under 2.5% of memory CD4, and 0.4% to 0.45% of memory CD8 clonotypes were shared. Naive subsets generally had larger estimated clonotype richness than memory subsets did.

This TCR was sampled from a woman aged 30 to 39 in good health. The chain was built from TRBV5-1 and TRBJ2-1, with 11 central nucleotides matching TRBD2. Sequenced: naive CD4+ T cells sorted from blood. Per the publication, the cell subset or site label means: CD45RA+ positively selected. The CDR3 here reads CASSLAGASGRQSYNEQFF. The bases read TGCGCCAGCAGCTTGGCGGGAGCTAGCGGGAGGCAATCCTACAATGAGCAGTTCTTC.